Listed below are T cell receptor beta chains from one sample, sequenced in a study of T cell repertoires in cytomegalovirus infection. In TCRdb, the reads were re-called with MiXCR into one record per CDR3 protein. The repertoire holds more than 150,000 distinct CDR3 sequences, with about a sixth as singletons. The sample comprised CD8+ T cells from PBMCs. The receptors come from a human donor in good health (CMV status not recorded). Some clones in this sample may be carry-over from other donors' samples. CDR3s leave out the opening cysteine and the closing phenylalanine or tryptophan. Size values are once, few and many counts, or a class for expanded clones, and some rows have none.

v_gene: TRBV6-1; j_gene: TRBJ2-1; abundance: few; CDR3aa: ASTLLAGANNEQF
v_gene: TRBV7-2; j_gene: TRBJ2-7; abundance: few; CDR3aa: ASSLALGGHEQY
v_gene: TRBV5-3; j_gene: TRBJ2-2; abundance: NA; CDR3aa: ARSPRSGPGELF
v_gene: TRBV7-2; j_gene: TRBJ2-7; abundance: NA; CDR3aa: ASSLDRGDEQY
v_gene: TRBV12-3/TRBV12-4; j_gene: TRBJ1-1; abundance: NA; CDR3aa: ASSFTVNTEAF
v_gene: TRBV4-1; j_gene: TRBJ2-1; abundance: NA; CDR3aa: ASSQTSGRADEQF
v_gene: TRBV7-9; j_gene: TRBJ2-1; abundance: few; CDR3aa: ASSLKGTASYNEQF
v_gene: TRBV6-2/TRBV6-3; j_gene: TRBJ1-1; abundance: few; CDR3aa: ASSQPLNTEAF
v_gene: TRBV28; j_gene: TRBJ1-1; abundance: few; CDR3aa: ASSLFGTARNTEAF
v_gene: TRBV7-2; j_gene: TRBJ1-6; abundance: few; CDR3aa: ASSLADSTGFNSPLH
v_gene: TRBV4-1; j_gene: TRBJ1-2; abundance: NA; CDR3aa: ASSQRESYNGYT
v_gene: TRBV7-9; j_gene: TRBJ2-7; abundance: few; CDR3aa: ASSSGTSGVTYEQY
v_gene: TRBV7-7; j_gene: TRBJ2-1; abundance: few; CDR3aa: ASSFNLAREQF
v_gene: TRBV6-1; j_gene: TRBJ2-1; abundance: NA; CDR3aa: ASSRVSSYNEQF
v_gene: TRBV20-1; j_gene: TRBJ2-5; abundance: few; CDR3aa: SARSYGGRPLETQY
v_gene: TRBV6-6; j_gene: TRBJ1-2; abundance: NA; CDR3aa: ASSYSGGHDYGYT
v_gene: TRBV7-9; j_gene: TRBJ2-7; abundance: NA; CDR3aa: ASSLGWQSSYEQY
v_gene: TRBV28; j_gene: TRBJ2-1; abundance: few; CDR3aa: ASSSGRWRELLFLF
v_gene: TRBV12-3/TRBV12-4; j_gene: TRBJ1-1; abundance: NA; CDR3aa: ASSLYGGTEAF
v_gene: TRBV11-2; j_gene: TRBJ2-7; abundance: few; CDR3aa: ASSSGQGDEQY
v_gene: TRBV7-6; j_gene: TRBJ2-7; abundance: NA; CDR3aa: ASSLAGAEQY
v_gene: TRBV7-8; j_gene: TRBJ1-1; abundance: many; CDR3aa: ASGTDRRREAF
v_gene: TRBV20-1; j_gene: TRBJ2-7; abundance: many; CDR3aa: SAPSVAEPYEQY
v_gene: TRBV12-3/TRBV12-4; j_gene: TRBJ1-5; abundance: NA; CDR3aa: ASSYLPQPQH
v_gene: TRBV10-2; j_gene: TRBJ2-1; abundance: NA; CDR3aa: ASSESRGGADNEQF
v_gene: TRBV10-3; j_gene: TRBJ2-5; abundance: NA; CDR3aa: ATTSGQETQY
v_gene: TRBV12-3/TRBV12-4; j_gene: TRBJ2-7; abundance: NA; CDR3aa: ASSFAGGGSGEQY
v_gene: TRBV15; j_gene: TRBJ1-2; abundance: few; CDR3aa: ATSGRASDGYT